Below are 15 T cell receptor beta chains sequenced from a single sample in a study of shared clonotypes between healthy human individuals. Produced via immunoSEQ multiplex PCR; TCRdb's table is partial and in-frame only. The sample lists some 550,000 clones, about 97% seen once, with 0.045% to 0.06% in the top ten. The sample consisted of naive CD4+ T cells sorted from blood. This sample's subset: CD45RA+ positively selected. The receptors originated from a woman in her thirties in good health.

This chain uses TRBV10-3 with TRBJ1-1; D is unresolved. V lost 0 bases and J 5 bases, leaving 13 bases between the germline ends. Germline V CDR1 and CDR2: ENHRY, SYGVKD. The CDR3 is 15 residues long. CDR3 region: CAISESRDVGTEAFF. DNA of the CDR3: TGTGCCATCAGTGAGTCGCGGGATGTAGGAACTGAAGCTTTCTTT.

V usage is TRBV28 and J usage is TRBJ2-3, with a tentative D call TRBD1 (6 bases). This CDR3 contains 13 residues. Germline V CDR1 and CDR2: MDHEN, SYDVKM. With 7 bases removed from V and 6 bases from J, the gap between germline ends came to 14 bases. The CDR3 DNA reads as TGTGCCAGCACGGTGGGGGCGGTGGATACGCAGTATTTT. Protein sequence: CASTVGAVDTQYF.

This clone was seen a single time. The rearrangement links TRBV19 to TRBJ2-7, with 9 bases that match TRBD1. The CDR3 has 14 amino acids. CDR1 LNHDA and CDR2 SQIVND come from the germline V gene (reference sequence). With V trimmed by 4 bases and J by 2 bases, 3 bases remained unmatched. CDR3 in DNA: TGTGCCAGTAGTACACAGGGGGCTGCCTACGAGCAGTACTTC. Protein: CASSTQGAAYEQYF.

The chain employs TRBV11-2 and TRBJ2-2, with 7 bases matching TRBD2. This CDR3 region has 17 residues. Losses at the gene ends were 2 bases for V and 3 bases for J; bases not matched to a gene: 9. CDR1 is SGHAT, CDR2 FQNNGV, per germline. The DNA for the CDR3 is TGTGCCAGCAGCTTAATGGCGGCGGGAGTGTACACCGGGGAGCTGTTTTTT. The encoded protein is CASSLMAAGVYTGELFF.

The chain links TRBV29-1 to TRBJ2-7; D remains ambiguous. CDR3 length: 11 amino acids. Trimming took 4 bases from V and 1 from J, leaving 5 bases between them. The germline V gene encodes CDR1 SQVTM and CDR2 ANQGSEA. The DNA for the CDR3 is TGCAGCGTTGTAAATTCCTACGAGCAGTACTTC. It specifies CSVVNSYEQYF.

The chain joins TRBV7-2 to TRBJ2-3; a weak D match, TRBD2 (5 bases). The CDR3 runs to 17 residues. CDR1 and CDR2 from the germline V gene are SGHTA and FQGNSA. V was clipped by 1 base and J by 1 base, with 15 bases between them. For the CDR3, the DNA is TGTGCCAGCAGCTTAGAGGGCCCCGGGGTTCGCACAGATACGCAGTATTTT. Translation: CASSLEGPGVRTDTQYF.

CDR3 in amino acids: CARSPGQAFNTGELFF. CDR3 in DNA: TGTGCCAGAAGCCCGGGACAGGCTTTTAACACCGGGGAGCTGTTTTTT. The rearrangement joins TRBV5-3 to TRBJ2-2; 8 bases are a match to TRBD1. TRBV5-3 is recorded as an ORF, its role being uncertain. CDR3 length: 16 residues. The trim removed 4 bases at V and 2 bases at J, leaving 7 bases unmatched.

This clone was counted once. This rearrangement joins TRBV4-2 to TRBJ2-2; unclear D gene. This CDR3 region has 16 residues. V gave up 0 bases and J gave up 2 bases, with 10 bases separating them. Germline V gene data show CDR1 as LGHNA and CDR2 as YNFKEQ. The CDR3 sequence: CASSQESGGNTGELFF. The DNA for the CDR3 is TGTGCCAGCAGCCAAGAGTCCGGCGGAAACACCGGGGAGCTGTTTTTT.

Here the CDR3 DNA reads TGCGCCAGCAGCCCGGCGCCACAAGAGACCCAGTACTTC. This translates into CASSPAPQETQYF. The genes are TRBV5-1 and TRBJ2-5; D is uncertain. CDR1 is SGHRS and CDR2 is YFSETQ in the germline V gene. There are 13 residues in the CDR3. V was cut by 4 bases and J by 2 bases, with 9 bases left in between.

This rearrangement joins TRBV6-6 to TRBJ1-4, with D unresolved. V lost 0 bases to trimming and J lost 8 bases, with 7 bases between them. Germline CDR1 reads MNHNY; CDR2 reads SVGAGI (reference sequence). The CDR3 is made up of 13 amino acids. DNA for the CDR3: TGTGCCAGCAGTTACTCGGAGGGCGAAAAACTGTTTTTT. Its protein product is CASSYSEGEKLFF.

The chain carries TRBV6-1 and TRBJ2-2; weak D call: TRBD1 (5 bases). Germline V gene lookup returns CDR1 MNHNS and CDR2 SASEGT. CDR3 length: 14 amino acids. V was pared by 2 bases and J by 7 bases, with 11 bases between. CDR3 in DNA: TGTGCCAGCAGTGAACCGCCAGGGCACGGGGAGCTGTTTTTT. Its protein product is CASSEPPGHGELFF.

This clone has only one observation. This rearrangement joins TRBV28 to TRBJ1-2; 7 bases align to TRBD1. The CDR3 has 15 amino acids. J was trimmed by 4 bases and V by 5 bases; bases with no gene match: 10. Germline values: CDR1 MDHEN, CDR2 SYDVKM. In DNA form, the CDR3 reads TGTGCCAGCAGTGTAGGGGGCGGTGGACGCTATGGCTACACCTTC. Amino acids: CASSVGGGGRYGYTF.

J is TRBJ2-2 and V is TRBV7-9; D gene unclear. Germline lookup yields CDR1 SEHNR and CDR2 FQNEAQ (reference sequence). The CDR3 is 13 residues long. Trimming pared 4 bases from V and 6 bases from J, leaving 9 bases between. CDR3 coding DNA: TGTGCCAGCAGCTCCCTAGACGCCGGGGAGCTGTTTTTT. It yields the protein CASSSLDAGELFF.

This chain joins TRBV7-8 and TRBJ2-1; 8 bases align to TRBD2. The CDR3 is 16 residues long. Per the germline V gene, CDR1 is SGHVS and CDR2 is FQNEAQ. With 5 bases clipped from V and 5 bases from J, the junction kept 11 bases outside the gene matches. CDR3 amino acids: CASSPRGGGPNNEQFF. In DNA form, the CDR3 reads TGTGCCAGCAGCCCTCGGGGGGGAGGGCCAAACAATGAGCAGTTCTTC. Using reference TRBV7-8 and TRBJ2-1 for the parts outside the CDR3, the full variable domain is GAGVSQSPRYKVAKRGQDVALRCDPISGHVSLFWYQQALGQGPEFLTYFQNEAQLDKSGLPSDRFFAERPEGSVSTLKIQRTQQEDSAVYLCASSPRGGGPNNEQFFGPGTRLTVL.

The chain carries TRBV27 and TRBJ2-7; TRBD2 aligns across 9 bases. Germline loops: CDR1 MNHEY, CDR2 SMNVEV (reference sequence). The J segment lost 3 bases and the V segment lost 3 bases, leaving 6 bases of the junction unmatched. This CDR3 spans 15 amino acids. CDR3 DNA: TGTGCCAGCAGTTTTGCGACTAGCGGCCGCTACGAGCAGTACTTC. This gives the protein CASSFATSGRYEQYF.